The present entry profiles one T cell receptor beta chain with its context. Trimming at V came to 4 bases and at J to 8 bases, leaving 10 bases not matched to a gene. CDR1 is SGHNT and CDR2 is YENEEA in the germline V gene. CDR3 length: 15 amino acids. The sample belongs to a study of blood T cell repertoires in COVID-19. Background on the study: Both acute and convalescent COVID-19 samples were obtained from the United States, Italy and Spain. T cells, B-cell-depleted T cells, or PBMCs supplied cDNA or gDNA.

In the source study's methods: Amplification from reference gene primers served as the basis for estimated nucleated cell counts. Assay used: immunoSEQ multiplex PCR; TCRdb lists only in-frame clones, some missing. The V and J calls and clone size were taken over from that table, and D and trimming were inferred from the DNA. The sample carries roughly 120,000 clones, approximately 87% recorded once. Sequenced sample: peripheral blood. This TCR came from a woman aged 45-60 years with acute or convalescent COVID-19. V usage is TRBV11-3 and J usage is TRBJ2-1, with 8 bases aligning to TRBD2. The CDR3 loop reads CASSSGTSELHEQFF. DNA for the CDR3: TGTGCCAGCAGCTCCGGGACTAGTGAGTTGCATGAGCAGTTCTTC.